The rows below give T cell receptor beta chains drawn from one sample of a study of T-cell memory formation after mild COVID-19. TCRdb itself ran the 5' RACE reads through MiXCR, one entry per CDR3 protein. The repertoire has 250,000 to 350,000 distinct CDR3 sequences, about 16% of them found once; the top ten carry approximately 25%. Sequencing input: PBMCs or a T cell subset sorted from them (not recorded which). Receptors originate from a man between 18 and 29 years old who had mild COVID-19 (a few samples of this study predate the infection). Cell type and time point are not known. CDR3s include the opening cysteine and the closing phenylalanine or tryptophan. D genes are given only for firm matches. Rows may omit the clone size; those that give it use once, few, many or a size class.

d_call	v_call	cdr3_length	clone_size	j_call	cdr3_aa	cdr3_nt
TRBD1	TRBV5-1	17	many	TRBJ2-5	CASSLSKDRGWRETQYF	TGCGCCAGCAGCTTGTCCAAGGACAGGGGATGGCGGGAGACCCAGTACTTC
-	TRBV5-1	14	few	TRBJ2-7	CASSLAAGNYEQYF	TGCGCCAGCAGCTTGGCGGCGGGGAACTACGAGCAGTACTTC
-	TRBV12-3/TRBV12-4	11	-	TRBJ2-3	CASGTVDTQYF	TGTGCTAGTGGTACCGTGGATACGCAGTATTTT
-	TRBV12-3/TRBV12-4	16	-	TRBJ1-5	CASSLGVGGGNQPQHF	TGTGCCAGCAGTTTAGGGGTCGGTGGGGGCAATCAGCCCCAGCATTTT
-	TRBV4-2	18	few	TRBJ1-2	CASSQRPVRSSGYYGYTF	TGTGCCAGCAGCCAGAGGCCGGTCAGGAGCTCGGGGTACTATGGCTACACCTTC
-	TRBV12-3/TRBV12-4	13	few	TRBJ1-1	CASTPGENTEAFF	TGTGCCAGCACCCCGGGGGAGAACACTGAAGCTTTCTTT
-	TRBV6-6	18	many	TRBJ2-1	CASSYRNARGPMSNEQFF	TGTGCCAGCAGTTACCGGAACGCGCGGGGGCCCATGAGCAATGAGCAGTTCTTC
-	TRBV7-2	16	-	TRBJ1-6	CASSGLYGSYNSPLHF	TGTGCCAGCAGCGGTCTCTACGGCTCCTATAATTCACCCCTCCACTTT
-	TRBV28	14	-	TRBJ1-6	CASSWGGEHSPLHF	TGTGCCAGCAGTTGGGGAGGGGAGCATTCACCCCTCCACTTT
TRBD2	TRBV12-3/TRBV12-4	22	many	TRBJ2-1	CASRSRTSGGAVGPTWYNEQFF	TGTGCCAGCAGAAGCAGGACTAGCGGGGGGGCCGTTGGTCCCACATGGTACAATGAGCAGTTCTTC
-	TRBV6-6	16	few	TRBJ2-6	CASSYSTQTGANVLTF	TGTGCCAGCAGTTACTCGACACAGACTGGGGCCAACGTCCTGACTTTC
-	TRBV7-3	13	few	TRBJ2-2	CASSLRSTGELFF	TGTGCCAGCAGCTTAAGGTCCACCGGGGAGCTGTTTTTT
-	TRBV9	12	-	TRBJ2-5	CASSVTEETQYF	TGTGCCAGCAGCGTGACGGAAGAGACCCAGTACTTC
-	TRBV11-2	14	-	TRBJ1-1	CASSLGVWGTEAFF	TGTGCCAGCAGCTTAGGGGTCTGGGGCACTGAAGCTTTCTTT
-	TRBV5-4	14	-	TRBJ1-5	CASSLDGGLQPQHF	TGTGCCAGCAGCTTGGACGGGGGGTTGCAGCCCCAGCATTTT
-	TRBV7-9	11	many	TRBJ2-7	CASSFDYEQYF	TGTGCCAGCAGCTTCGATTACGAGCAGTACTTC
-	TRBV5-1	14	few	TRBJ2-2	CASSPPGPAGELFF	TGCGCCAGCAGCCCTCCCGGACCGGCCGGGGAGCTGTTTTTT
-	TRBV7-8	16	once	TRBJ2-5	CASSAPRFGEQETQYF	TGTGCCAGCAGCGCACCCAGGTTCGGAGAGCAAGAGACCCAGTACTTC
-	TRBV12-3/TRBV12-4	14	-	TRBJ2-7	CASSSSGPGEGQYF	TGTGCCAGCAGTTCCTCAGGGCCAGGGGAAGGGCAGTACTTC
-	TRBV5-1	15	-	TRBJ2-5	CASSLVQGLGETQYF	TGCGCCAGCAGCTTGGTTCAGGGGCTTGGAGAGACCCAGTACTTC
-	TRBV12-3/TRBV12-4	13	-	TRBJ2-3	CASSSKGTDTQYF	TGTGCCAGCAGTAGTAAGGGTACAGATACGCAGTATTTT
-	TRBV4-1	15	-	TRBJ1-6	CASSQGTPVVRDLHF	TGCGCCAGCAGCCAGGGGACACCCGTCGTTCGGGACCTCCACTTT
-	TRBV7-8	15	-	TRBJ2-1	CASSLGESSYNEQFF	TGTGCCAGCAGCTTAGGGGAGAGCTCCTACAATGAGCAGTTCTTC
-	TRBV10-2	14	-	TRBJ2-7	CASSVRGPPYEQYF	TGCGCCAGCAGTGTAAGGGGCCCCCCCTACGAGCAGTACTTC
-	TRBV2	13	-	TRBJ1-1	CASREDRHTEAFF	TGTGCCAGCAGAGAGGACAGACACACTGAAGCTTTCTTT
-	TRBV5-6	15	once	TRBJ2-2	CASSLITANTGELFF	TGTGCCAGCAGCTTGATTACAGCGAACACCGGGGAGCTGTTTTTT
TRBD1	TRBV6-6	15	-	TRBJ2-5	CASSPLGQGAKTQYF	TGTGCCAGCAGTCCCCTAGGACAGGGGGCTAAGACCCAGTACTTC
-	TRBV4-3	15	few	TRBJ1-2	CASSQVRDLNYGYTF	TGCGCCAGCAGCCAAGTTCGGGATTTAAACTATGGCTACACCTTC
TRBD1	TRBV20-1	17	-	TRBJ1-1	CSATSGTGYGLNTEAFF	TGCAGTGCTACCTCCGGGACAGGGTATGGGCTGAACACTGAAGCTTTCTTT
-	TRBV20-1	13	few	TRBJ2-3	CSAGGQPGDTQYF	TGCAGTGCCGGGGGACAGCCAGGGGATACGCAGTATTTT